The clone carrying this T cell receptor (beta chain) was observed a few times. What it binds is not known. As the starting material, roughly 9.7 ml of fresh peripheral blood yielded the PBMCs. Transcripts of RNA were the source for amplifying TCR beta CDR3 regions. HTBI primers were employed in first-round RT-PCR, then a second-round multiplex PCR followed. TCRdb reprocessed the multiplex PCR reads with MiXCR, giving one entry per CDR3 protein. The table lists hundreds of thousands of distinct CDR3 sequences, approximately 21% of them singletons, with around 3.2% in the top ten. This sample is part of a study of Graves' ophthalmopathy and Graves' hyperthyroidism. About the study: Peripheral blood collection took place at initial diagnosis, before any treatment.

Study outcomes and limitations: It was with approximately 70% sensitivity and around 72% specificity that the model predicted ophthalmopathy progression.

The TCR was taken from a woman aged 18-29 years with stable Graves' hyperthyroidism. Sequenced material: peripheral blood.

The DNA of the CDR3 is TGTGCCAGCAGACCTGGGGGGTATAGCAATCAGCCCCAGCATTTT. As protein: CASRPGGYSNQPQHF. V is TRBV2 and J is TRBJ1-5, with D maybe TRBD1 (5 bases). CDR1 is SNHLY and CDR2 is FYNNEI in the germline V gene. The CDR3 has 15 amino acids. Trimming pared 6 bases from V and 0 bases from J, leaving 12 bases between.